Below are 20 T cell receptor beta chains sequenced from a single sample in a study of CD4+ T cells in melanoma. The method was immunoSEQ multiplex PCR; TCRdb's version includes in-frame clones alone and lacks a portion of them. The table shows around 130,000 clones, with nearly 95% occurring only once. Source of these receptors: a human donor with melanoma.

The CDR3 reads CASSLSLGQSSYEQYF. As DNA, the CDR3 is TGTGCCAGCAGTTTATCTTTGGGACAGAGCTCCTACGAGCAGTACTTC. The chain recombines TRBV27 with TRBJ2-7; 7 positions agree with TRBD1. The CDR3 runs 16 residues. Germline-derived CDR1 and CDR2 are MNHEY and SMNVEV (reference sequence). Losses at the gene ends were 0 bases for V and 0 bases for J; bases not matched to a gene: 5.

This clone was counted a single time. The V and J genes are TRBV21-1 and TRBJ2-3; the tabulated D call, TRBD2, remains unverified against the DNA. TRBV21-1 is noted as a pseudogene. The CDR3 spans 15 residues. CDR3 sequence (DNA): TGTGCCAGCAGCCCGATAGCGGGGGGCACAGATACGCAGTATTTT. Protein: CASSPIAGGTDTQYF.

This chain joins TRBV30 and TRBJ2-3, with D possibly TRBD2 on 6 matching bases. V gave up 4 bases and J gave up 3 bases, with 17 bases separating them. Germline lookup yields CDR1 GTSNPN and CDR2 SVGIG (reference sequence). This CDR3 spans 15 amino acids. The CDR3 DNA reads TGTGCCTGGACCCTTACCGGGGGTCGTACAGATACGCAGTATTTT. It translates to CAWTLTGGRTDTQYF.

The chain combines TRBV6-5 with TRBJ2-2; TRBD1 is a possible D gene (5 bases). The CDR3 length is 13 residues. The V and J ends lost 6 bases and 2 bases respectively, with 7 bases between them. Germline CDR1 is MNHEY and CDR2 is SVGAGI. CDR3 DNA sequence: TGTGCCAGCAGGACAGCTAACACCGGGGAGCTGTTTTTT. Protein: CASRTANTGELFF.

The chain carries TRBV25-1 and TRBJ2-5, with D perhaps assigned TRBD1 or TRBD2 (5 bases each). Trimming shortened V by 3 bases and J by 6 bases, and 17 bases separated the two germline ends. This CDR3 comprises 15 residues. Germline CDR1 and CDR2: MGHDK and SYGVNS. CDR3 residues: CASSEFPRRGQTQYF. As DNA, the CDR3 is TGTGCCAGCAGTGAGTTCCCTAGAAGGGGACAGACCCAGTACTTC.

This chain connects TRBV13 to TRBJ1-6; the D is unclear. The germline V and J ends were trimmed by 3 bases and 0 bases, with 12 bases remaining between them. CDR3 size: 17 residues. CDR1 and CDR2 (germline): PRHDT, FYEKMQ (reference sequence). The CDR3 coding sequence is TGTGCCAGCAGCTTCCGACATGGGAGCTCCTATAATTCACCCCTCCACTTT. This codes for CASSFRHGSSYNSPLHF. The full variable domain, completed using reference TRBV13 and TRBJ1-6, is AAGVIQSPRHLIKEKRETATLKCYPIPRHDTVYWYQQGPGQDPQFLISFYEKMQSDKGSIPDRFSAQQFSDYHSELNMSSLELGDSALYFCASSFRHGSSYNSPLHFGNGTRLTVT.

The chain uses TRBV7-9 and TRBJ1-6, with D possibly matching TRBD1 (5 bases). Germline lookup yields CDR1 SEHNR and CDR2 FQNEAQ (reference sequence). The V gene lost 9 bases and the J gene lost 7 bases, with 16 bases spanning the gap. There are 14 residues in the CDR3. DNA for the CDR3: TGTGCCAGTACTGAGGGACCCCGGAATTCACCCCTCCACTTT. This codes for CASTEGPRNSPLHF.

The sample holds one count of this clone. V is TRBV7-2 and J is TRBJ2-5; the D is unclear. CDR3 length: 13 residues. Germline V CDR1 and CDR2: SGHTA, FQGNSA. Trimming removed 2 bases at V and 5 bases at J, with 9 bases between. CDR3 nucleotide sequence: TGTGCCAGCAGCTTAATCGCTGGGGAGACCCAGTACTTC. This gives the protein CASSLIAGETQYF.

J is TRBJ2-1 and V is TRBV10-3; possible D gene TRBD2, 5 bases. Trimming left V 4 bases short and J 0 bases short, with 7 bases between. The CDR3 is 14 amino acids. Germline CDR1 reads ENHRY; CDR2 reads SYGVKD. CDR3 nucleotides: TGTGCCATCAGTGCCGGGGACTCCTACAATGAGCAGTTCTTC. Protein sequence: CAISAGDSYNEQFF.

The chain has TRBV10-1 and TRBJ2-3, with D tentatively TRBD1 or TRBD2 (6 bases each). The CDR3 extends over 15 amino acids. V was cut by 3 bases and J by 1 base, with 11 bases left in between. Germline lookup yields CDR1 WNHNN and CDR2 SYGVQD (reference sequence). This CDR3 is CASSDGGPGTDTQYF. As DNA, the CDR3 is TGCGCCAGCAGTGATGGGGGGCCAGGCACAGATACGCAGTATTTT.

The J gene is TRBJ2-7, the V gene TRBV4-2, with TRBD2 matching over 10 bases. Germline-derived CDR1 and CDR2 are LGHNA and YNFKEQ. V trimming: 4 bases; J trimming: 5 bases; junction bases outside the gene matches: 14. The CDR3 covers 17 residues. CDR3 sequence reads: CASSPTGLAGEPDEQYF. The CDR3 bases are TGTGCCAGCAGCCCCACAGGGCTAGCGGGGGAACCAGACGAGCAGTACTTC.

In its sample, this clone was seen once. This chain links TRBV19 with TRBJ2-3; D is undetermined. V was trimmed by 7 bases and J by 1 base, leaving 9 bases between them. Germline V gives CDR1 LNHDA, CDR2 SQIVND (reference sequence). The CDR3 has 13 amino acids. The CDR3 DNA reads TGTGCCAGTAAATCTCGAGGCACAGATACGCAGTATTTT. Amino acid sequence: CASKSRGTDTQYF.

The chain carries TRBV30 and TRBJ1-6, with D uncertain. Trimming removed 1 base at V and 7 bases at J, with 17 bases between. The CDR3 loop spans 16 amino acids. Germline-derived CDR1 and CDR2 are GTSNPN and SVGIG (reference sequence). CDR3 sequence (DNA): TGTGCCTGGAGTGCACCCGGGCAGGAAACCAATTCACCCCTCCACTTT. Protein product: CAWSAPGQETNSPLHF.

The genes are TRBV6-5 and TRBJ2-2, with TRBD2 matching 14 bases. CDR3 length equals 15 residues. Germline values: CDR1 MNHEY, CDR2 SVGAGI. Trimming at V came to 7 bases and at J to 7 bases, leaving 5 bases not matched to a gene. The CDR3 reads CASTQTSGGGGELFF. The CDR3 nucleotides read TGTGCCAGCACCCAGACTAGCGGGGGGGGCGGGGAGCTGTTTTTT.

The rearrangement links TRBV11-2 to TRBJ2-1; 8 bases map to TRBD1. This CDR3 region has 15 residues. Losses at the gene ends were 5 bases for V and 0 bases for J; bases not matched to a gene: 3. Germline CDR1 reads SGHAT; CDR2 reads FQNNGV. DNA of the CDR3: TGTGCCAGCAGCCGGACAGGGAGCTCCTACAATGAGCAGTTCTTC. Its protein is CASSRTGSSYNEQFF. Supplemented by reference TRBV11-2 and TRBJ2-1, the full variable domain reads EAGVAQSPRYKIIEKRQSVAFWCNPISGHATLYWYQQILGQGPKLLIQFQNNGVVDDSQLPKDRFSAERLKGVDSTLKIQPAKLEDSAVYLCASSRTGSSYNEQFFGPGTRLTVL.

The chain employs TRBV5-1 and TRBJ2-3; a possible D gene is TRBD1 (5 bases). The CDR3 is made up of 15 amino acids. The V and J ends lost 4 bases and 0 bases respectively, with 12 bases between them. Per the germline V gene, CDR1 is SGHRS and CDR2 is YFSETQ. CDR3 sequence reads: CASSTWTSSTDTQYF. In DNA, the CDR3 is TGCGCCAGCAGCACTTGGACAAGTAGCACAGATACGCAGTATTTT.

The V and J genes are TRBV7-8 and TRBJ2-1; no clear D. This CDR3 region has 16 residues. V was pared by 5 bases and J by 0 bases, with 14 bases between. The V gene's germline CDR1 is SGHVS and CDR2 FQNEAQ. The CDR3 bases are TGTGCCAGCAGCCCACACACGGTGAGCTCCTACAATGAGCAGTTCTTC. It yields the protein CASSPHTVSSYNEQFF.

CDR3 sequence (DNA): TGTGCCTGGAACCCGGGACATATGCTCTCTAGGAATCAGCCCCAGCATTTT. Residues: CAWNPGHMLSRNQPQHF. The gene calls are TRBV30 and TRBJ1-5, with D tentatively TRBD1 (6 bases). The germline gives CDR1 GTSNPN, CDR2 SVGIG (reference sequence). The V end was cut by 4 bases, the J end by 4 bases, with 23 bases between. The CDR3 runs 17 residues.

The V gene is TRBV5-6, the J gene TRBJ1-4; D gene uncertain. This CDR3 is 13 amino acids long. V shed 4 bases and J shed 7 bases, with 11 bases lying between them. The germline CDR1 and CDR2 sequences are SGHDT and YYEEEE. The CDR3 spells CASSRLDFEKLFF. The CDR3 nucleotides are TGTGCCAGCAGCCGCCTGGACTTTGAAAAACTGTTTTTT.

V usage is TRBV5-1 and J usage is TRBJ2-5; D possibly matches TRBD1 or TRBD2 (5 bases each). The V gene's germline CDR1 is SGHRS and CDR2 YFSETQ. The CDR3 has 15 amino acids. The germline V and J ends were trimmed by 3 bases and 1 base, with 13 bases remaining between them. CDR3 bases: TGCGCCAGCAGCTCCTCAGGGACCTCCCAAGAGACCCAGTACTTC. It is translated as CASSSSGTSQETQYF.